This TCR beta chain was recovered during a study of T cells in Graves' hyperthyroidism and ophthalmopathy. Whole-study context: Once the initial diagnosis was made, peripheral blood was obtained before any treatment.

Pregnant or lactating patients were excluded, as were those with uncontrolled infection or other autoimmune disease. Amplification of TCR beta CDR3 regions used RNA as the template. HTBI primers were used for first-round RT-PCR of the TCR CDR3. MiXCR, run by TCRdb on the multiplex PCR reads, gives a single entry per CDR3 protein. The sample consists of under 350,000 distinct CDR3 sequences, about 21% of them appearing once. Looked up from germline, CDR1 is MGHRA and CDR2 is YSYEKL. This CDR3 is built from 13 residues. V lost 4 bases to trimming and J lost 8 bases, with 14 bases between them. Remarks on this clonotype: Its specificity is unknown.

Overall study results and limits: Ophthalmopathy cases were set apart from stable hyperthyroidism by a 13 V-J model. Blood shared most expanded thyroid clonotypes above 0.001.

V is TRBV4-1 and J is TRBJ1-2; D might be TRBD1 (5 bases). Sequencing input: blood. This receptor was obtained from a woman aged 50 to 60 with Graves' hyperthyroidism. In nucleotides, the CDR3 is TGCGCCAGCAGCCGACCCGGGACCCGAGGCTACACCTTC. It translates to CASSRPGTRGYTF.